Listed below are T cell receptor beta chains from one sample, sequenced in a study of cytomegalovirus exposure and HLA in healthy donors. Clones were sequenced by immunoSEQ multiplex PCR, and TCRdb holds only the in-frame ones, with some missing. The table records 210,000 or so clones, about 86% of them present only once. Sequencing was performed on PBMCs. These receptors all come from a woman aged 18-29 years in good health and CMV-seronegative. The CDR3 runs from the conserved cysteine through the conserved F or W. The order of the fields is D gene, clone size, J gene, V gene, CDR3 protein, CDR3 DNA. The D gene is left open where the match is weak. Not every row has a clone size; where given, it reads once, few, many or a size class.

D gene: TRBD1; clone size: few; J gene: TRBJ1-5; V gene: TRBV5-6; CDR3 protein: CASSSGQGQPQHF; CDR3 DNA: TGTGCCAGCAGCTCAGGACAGGGCCAGCCCCAGCATTTT
D gene: .; clone size: .; J gene: TRBJ2-7; V gene: TRBV4-1; CDR3 protein: CASSQEYRNSYEQYF; CDR3 DNA: TGCGCCAGCAGCCAAGAATACAGGAATTCCTACGAGCAGTACTTC
D gene: TRBD2; clone size: .; J gene: TRBJ2-1; V gene: TRBV18; CDR3 protein: CASSPREREAMAPYNEQFF; CDR3 DNA: TGTGCCAGCTCACCTCGGGAGCGGGAGGCCATGGCACCTTACAATGAGCAGTTCTTC
D gene: TRBD1; clone size: .; J gene: TRBJ1-5; V gene: TRBV5-6; CDR3 protein: CASSPGTGGSNQPQHF; CDR3 DNA: TGTGCCAGCAGCCCCGGGACAGGGGGTAGCAATCAGCCCCAGCATTTT
D gene: TRBD2; clone size: .; J gene: TRBJ2-5; V gene: TRBV7-2; CDR3 protein: CASSLPGLAGQETQYF; CDR3 DNA: TGTGCCAGCAGCTTACCTGGACTAGCGGGACAAGAGACCCAGTACTTC
D gene: TRBD2; clone size: .; J gene: TRBJ2-3; V gene: TRBV5-4; CDR3 protein: CASSIRLASTDTQYF; CDR3 DNA: TGTGCCAGCAGCATCCGACTAGCGTCGACAGATACGCAGTATTTT
D gene: .; clone size: .; J gene: TRBJ1-5; V gene: TRBV27; CDR3 protein: CASSRYPGGNQPQHF; CDR3 DNA: TGTGCCAGCAGCCGATATCCAGGGGGCAATCAGCCCCAGCATTTT
D gene: TRBD2; clone size: once; J gene: TRBJ2-7; V gene: TRBV5-1; CDR3 protein: CASSIGTSGLLAYEQYF; CDR3 DNA: TGCGCCAGCAGCATCGGGACTAGCGGATTACTAGCCTACGAGCAGTACTTC
D gene: TRBD2; clone size: .; J gene: TRBJ2-3; V gene: TRBV7-9; CDR3 protein: CASSLAGASGTDTQYF; CDR3 DNA: TGTGCCAGCAGCTTAGCTGGAGCTAGCGGAACAGATACGCAGTATTTT
D gene: TRBD2; clone size: .; J gene: TRBJ2-5; V gene: TRBV11-2; CDR3 protein: CASTVAGGRETQYF; CDR3 DNA: TGTGCCAGCACCGTGGCGGGAGGGAGGGAGACCCAGTACTTC
D gene: TRBD1; clone size: .; J gene: TRBJ2-7; V gene: TRBV28; CDR3 protein: CASSLHVGGQGDYEQYF; CDR3 DNA: TGTGCCAGCAGTTTACACGTGGGCGGACAGGGGGACTACGAGCAGTACTTC
D gene: .; clone size: .; J gene: TRBJ1-1; V gene: TRBV27; CDR3 protein: CASIGAGDPEAFF; CDR3 DNA: TGTGCCAGCATAGGGGCGGGAGATCCTGAAGCTTTCTTT
D gene: .; clone size: once; J gene: TRBJ2-5; V gene: TRBV19; CDR3 protein: CASSSTNLETQYF; CDR3 DNA: TGTGCCAGTAGTTCTACGAACTTAGAGACCCAGTACTTC
D gene: .; clone size: .; J gene: TRBJ2-3; V gene: TRBV9; CDR3 protein: CASSVAWGRGADTQYF; CDR3 DNA: TGTGCCAGCAGCGTAGCCTGGGGCAGGGGGGCAGATACGCAGTATTTT
D gene: .; clone size: once; J gene: TRBJ1-2; V gene: TRBV4-1; CDR3 protein: CASSQDPLAWGYTF; CDR3 DNA: TGCGCCAGCAGCCAAGATCCCCTAGCGTGGGGCTACACCTTC
D gene: .; clone size: .; J gene: TRBJ1-2; V gene: TRBV7-2; CDR3 protein: CASSLLQGGGNYTF; CDR3 DNA: TGTGCCAGCAGCTTACTTCAGGGCGGGGGTAACTACACCTTC
D gene: .; clone size: .; J gene: TRBJ2-7; V gene: TRBV14; CDR3 protein: CASSQVPGLRSYEQYF; CDR3 DNA: TGTGCCAGCAGCCAAGTGCCGGGGTTGAGGTCCTACGAGCAGTACTTC
D gene: TRBD1; clone size: .; J gene: TRBJ1-4; V gene: TRBV27; CDR3 protein: CASSPTTGLDEKLFF; CDR3 DNA: TGTGCCAGCAGTCCTACGACAGGGCTGGATGAAAAACTGTTTTTT
D gene: TRBD2; clone size: .; J gene: TRBJ2-3; V gene: TRBV6-6; CDR3 protein: CASLAGEVADTQYF; CDR3 DNA: TGTGCCAGCCTAGCGGGAGAGGTGGCAGATACGCAGTATTTT
D gene: TRBD2; clone size: .; J gene: TRBJ2-7; V gene: TRBV6-5; CDR3 protein: CASSYSPGGAYEQYF; CDR3 DNA: TGTGCCAGCAGTTACTCGCCGGGAGGGGCCTACGAGCAGTACTTC
D gene: .; clone size: .; J gene: TRBJ2-4; V gene: TRBV6-6; CDR3 protein: CASSYSTGHKNIQYF; CDR3 DNA: TGTGCCAGCAGTTACTCGACGGGACACAAAAACATTCAGTACTTC
D gene: TRBD2; clone size: .; J gene: TRBJ2-3; V gene: TRBV5-1; CDR3 protein: CASSLSSGGSDTQYF; CDR3 DNA: TGCGCCAGCAGCTTGTCATCGGGGGGGTCAGATACGCAGTATTTT
D gene: TRBD1; clone size: .; J gene: TRBJ1-2; V gene: TRBV6-5; CDR3 protein: CASSRDRGGYGYTF; CDR3 DNA: TGTGCCAGCAGCCGAGACAGGGGAGGATATGGCTACACCTTC
D gene: TRBD1; clone size: .; J gene: TRBJ1-2; V gene: TRBV6-6; CDR3 protein: CASSRGQGYGYTF; CDR3 DNA: TGTGCCAGCAGCCGGGGACAGGGATATGGCTACACCTTC
D gene: TRBD1; clone size: .; J gene: TRBJ2-7; V gene: TRBV28; CDR3 protein: CASSFGQGYEQYF; CDR3 DNA: TGTGCCAGCAGTTTCGGACAGGGCTACGAGCAGTACTTC
D gene: TRBD1; clone size: .; J gene: TRBJ1-2; V gene: TRBV28; CDR3 protein: CASSLLTGGDGYTF; CDR3 DNA: TGTGCCAGCAGTTTACTGACAGGGGGCGATGGCTACACCTTC
D gene: TRBD1; clone size: .; J gene: TRBJ2-5; V gene: TRBV6-1; CDR3 protein: CASRFRDRLLETQYF; CDR3 DNA: TGTGCCAGCAGATTTCGGGACAGACTTTTGGAGACCCAGTACTTC